This T cell receptor (beta chain) was sequenced during a study of T cell responses to AZD1222 COVID-19 vaccine. Concerning this clone itself: The antigen remains undetermined.

Trimming cost V 2 bases and J 2 bases, with 10 bases left between them. The CDR3 loop spans 14 amino acids. The V gene's germline CDR1 is SGHAT and CDR2 FQNNGV. Whole-study results and caveats: Targeting of unmutated variant regions was reportedly seen in nearly half of spike-specific TCRs. CD4 TCRs linked to vaccination spanned spike, dominating at 160-218 and 743-854. Among the donors, most were white British and more were female, and clonal diversity was possibly underestimated. Among AZD1222 vaccinees, only five to seven were seropositive at baseline.

TCRdb's table, derived via immunoSEQ multiplex PCR, lists solely in-frame clones and lacks some. The table records roughly 120,000 clones, under 90% of them present only once. The receptor was isolated from an adult in good health. The gene calls are TRBV11-2 and TRBJ2-7, with D possibly matching TRBD2 (5 bases). Source: peripheral blood, taken on day 0 of AZD1222 vaccination. The CDR3, as DNA: TGTGCCAGCAGCTTAAGGAGAGGGCCCTACGAGCAGTACTTC. It translates to CASSLRRGPYEQYF.